A single sample gave rise to the 25 T cell receptor beta chains below, sequenced in a study of cytomegalovirus exposure and HLA in healthy donors. The PCR had 60 Vbeta and 13 Jbeta primers. The protocol was immunoSEQ multiplex PCR, while the TCRdb copy is restricted to in-frame clones and leaves out a portion. Of roughly 150,000 clones detected, about 75% appear once; the ten largest clones hold around 1.7%. The sequencing input was PBMCs. These receptor sequences come from a woman in her 30s in good health and CMV-seronegative.

V is TRBV6-5 and J is TRBJ2-7; 9 bases fit TRBD1. CDR1 MNHEY and CDR2 SVGAGI come from the germline V gene. The CDR3 runs 15 residues. J gave up 7 bases and V 0 bases, and 7 bases lay outside the gene matches. The DNA of the CDR3 is TGTGCCAGCAGTTACTCGACCTATGGGACAGGGGAGCAGTACTTC. Its translation: CASSYSTYGTGEQYF.

Only one count was recorded for this clone. J is TRBJ2-7 and V is TRBV19; possibly TRBD1 for D (6 bases). CDR1 is LNHDA and CDR2 is SQIVND in the germline V gene (reference sequence). V was pared by 4 bases and J by 2 bases, with 12 bases between. The CDR3 has 14 residues. The CDR3 sequence: CASSRGQATYEQYF. CDR3 bases: TGTGCCAGTAGTAGGGGACAAGCGACCTACGAGCAGTACTTC.

CDR3 nucleotide sequence: TGTGCCAGCAGTGCCTCCGGGGCGGGAGGACAAGAGACCCAGTACTTC. Protein product: CASSASGAGGQETQYF. The chain has TRBV25-1 and TRBJ2-5; 8 nucleotides agree with TRBD2. V lost 4 bases to trimming and J lost 2 bases; unmatched junction nucleotides: 9. The CDR3 is 16 amino acids. Germline loops: CDR1 MGHDK, CDR2 SYGVNS.

The rearrangement joins TRBV5-1 to TRBJ2-1; 8 bases match TRBD2. Trimming cost V 0 bases and J 4 bases; bases outside gene matches: 6. Germline CDR1 and CDR2: SGHRS and YFSETQ. This CDR3 region has 16 residues. The CDR3, as DNA: TGCGCCAGCAGCTTGGCCTTCGGGGGGGAATACAATGAGCAGTTCTTC. Translation gives CASSLAFGGEYNEQFF. The whole variable domain, filled in from reference TRBV5-1 and TRBJ2-1, reads KAGVTQTPRYLIKTRGQQVTLSCSPISGHRSVSWYQQTPGQGLQFLFEYFSETQRNKGNFPGRFSGRQFSNSRSEMNVSTLELGDSALYLCASSLAFGGEYNEQFFGPGTRLTVL.

The chain employs TRBV15 and TRBJ1-5; D perhaps matches TRBD1 (5 bases). The ends were cut back, 5 bases at V and 7 bases at J, with 12 bases in the middle. The germline V gene has CDR1 LNHNV and CDR2 YYDKDF (reference sequence). This CDR3 has 13 residues. The CDR3 reads CATSLGVEQPQHF. The CDR3 region has the DNA TGTGCCACCAGCCTAGGGGTGGAACAGCCCCAGCATTTT.

This clone was counted a single time. The chain uses TRBV7-3 and TRBJ2-1; maybe TRBD1 (6 bases). Germline CDR1 reads SGHTA; CDR2 reads FQGTGA. This CDR3 is 15 amino acids long. V was cut by 5 bases and J by 8 bases, with 19 bases left in between. The CDR3 coding sequence is TGTGCCAGCAGCCGTGGGACACTCCGGGTGGATGAGCAGTTCTTC. Translation gives CASSRGTLRVDEQFF.

This chain joins TRBV2 and TRBJ1-2, with D possibly matching TRBD1 (5 bases). There are 16 residues in the CDR3. Germline CDR1 is SNHLY and CDR2 is FYNNEI. Trimming left V 7 bases short and J 7 bases short, with 25 bases between. CDR3 DNA sequence: TGTGCCAGCAACCGGGGAACCGGGACGGGAGCCGGTGGCTACACCTTC. Translation gives CASNRGTGTGAGGYTF.

This chain uses TRBV5-6 with TRBJ1-5, with a possible D match to TRBD1 (5 bases). Germline lookup yields CDR1 SGHDT and CDR2 YYEEEE. With 3 bases removed from V and 6 bases from J, the gap between germline ends came to 19 bases. The CDR3 covers 16 residues. The DNA of the CDR3 is TGTGCCAGCAGCTCGTGGGGGGTAGTCAGCTCTCAGCCCCAGCATTTT. Its protein is CASSSWGVVSSQPQHF.

The V call is TRBV6-6, the J call TRBJ1-3, with D uncertain. Trimming stripped 5 bases from V and 5 bases from J, with 13 bases between. The CDR3 loop spans 14 amino acids. Germline V gene sequence: CDR1 MNHNY, CDR2 SVGAGI (reference sequence). CDR3 sequence: CASSVLQSRNTIYF. The CDR3 nucleotides read TGTGCCAGCAGTGTCCTACAGAGTAGAAACACCATATATTTT.

There are a few counts of this clone. The gene calls are TRBV4-3 and TRBJ1-5; D gene ambiguous. The CDR3 covers 14 residues. The ends were cut back, 0 bases at V and 6 bases at J, with 9 bases in the middle. Germline lookup yields CDR1 LGHNA and CDR2 YSLEER. The DNA for the CDR3 is TGCGCCAGCAGCCAAGAGTGGGCGGGTCAGCCCCAGCATTTT. This gives the protein CASSQEWAGQPQHF.

This clone was detected only once. The CDR3 here is CASSSAISETGRSYNEQFF. The CDR3 DNA reads as TGTGCCAGCAGCTCGGCAATTTCGGAAACAGGGCGCTCCTACAATGAGCAGTTCTTC. The J gene is TRBJ2-1, the V gene TRBV7-3; possibly TRBD1 for D (6 bases). CDR1 SGHTA and CDR2 FQGTGA come from the germline V gene. The CDR3 runs 19 residues. The germline V and J ends were trimmed by 4 bases and 0 bases, with 22 bases remaining between them. The entire variable domain, with the rest obtained from reference TRBV7-3 and TRBJ2-1, is as follows: GAGVSQTPSNKVTEKGKYVELRCDPISGHTALYWYRQSLGQGPEFLIYFQGTGAADDSGLPNDRFFAVRPEGSVSTLKIQRTERGDSAVYLCASSSAISETGRSYNEQFFGPGTRLTVL.

The chain is built from TRBV5-1 and TRBJ1-6, with 7 bases matching TRBD1. CDR3 length: 15 amino acids. Germline V gives CDR1 SGHRS, CDR2 YFSETQ. Unmatched junction bases numbered 8, after V lost 4 bases and J lost 7 bases. CDR3 loop: CASSPKTGYNSPLHF. CDR3 coding DNA: TGCGCCAGCAGCCCCAAGACAGGGTACAATTCACCCCTCCACTTT.

The chain is built from TRBV10-1 and TRBJ2-3; TRBD2 agrees at 7 bases. Trimming cost V 3 bases and J 0 bases; bases outside gene matches: 9. From germline, CDR1 is WNHNN and CDR2 SYGVQD (reference sequence). The CDR3 is made up of 17 amino acids. The CDR3 DNA follows: TGCGCCAGCAGTGACTCCCTCACCGGGGGGAGCACAGATACGCAGTATTTT. Translation: CASSDSLTGGSTDTQYF.

The rearrangement uses TRBV11-2 and TRBJ1-5; a possible D gene is TRBD1 (5 bases). The germline V gene has CDR1 SGHAT and CDR2 FQNNGV. Between the trimmed V and J ends, which lost 0 bases and 0 bases, there was a span of 12 bases. This CDR3 region has 17 residues. The CDR3 nucleotides read TGTGCCAGCAGCTTAGAAGGGGTGAGATATAGCAATCAGCCCCAGCATTTT. Translated, it gives CASSLEGVRYSNQPQHF.

The chain couples TRBV5-4 to TRBJ2-5, with D perhaps matching TRBD2 (6 bases). The length of the CDR3 is 14 residues. Between the trimmed V and J ends, which lost 4 bases and 5 bases, there was a span of 15 bases. CDR1 and CDR2 (germline): SGHNT, YYREEE (reference sequence). This chain's CDR3 is CASSGDWGDETQYF. DNA of the CDR3: TGTGCCAGCAGCGGAGACTGGGGGGATGAGACCCAGTACTTC.

The chain combines TRBV7-2 with TRBJ1-1; 8 bases are a match to TRBD1. Germline V gene lookup returns CDR1 SGHTA and CDR2 FQGNSA. The CDR3 extends over 18 amino acids. V lost 0 bases, J lost 2 bases, and 11 bases stayed unmatched. In DNA, the CDR3 is TGTGCCAGCAGCTTAGCGCTGATAGGGACAGGTGTCAACACTGAAGCTTTCTTT. It translates to CASSLALIGTGVNTEAFF. The entire variable domain, with the rest obtained from reference TRBV7-2 and TRBJ1-1, is as follows: GAGVSQSPSNKVTEKGKDVELRCDPISGHTALYWYRQSLGQGLEFLIYFQGNSAPDKSGLPSDRFSAERTGGSVSTLTIQRTQQEDSAVYLCASSLALIGTGVNTEAFFGQGTRLTVV.

This clone has more than one count but fewer than ten. The rearrangement joins TRBV6-5 to TRBJ2-1; the D gene is possibly TRBD1 (6 bases). This CDR3 has 15 residues. Germline V gene sequence: CDR1 MNHEY, CDR2 SVGAGI. The V end was cut by 2 bases, the J end by 1 base, with 9 bases between. The CDR3 nucleotides read TGTGCCAGCAGTTACCGGGACACTTCCTACAATGAGCAGTTCTTC. It is translated as CASSYRDTSYNEQFF.

This clone occurred once. The gene calls are TRBV5-1 and TRBJ2-3; 10 bases are a match to TRBD2. This CDR3 spans 17 amino acids. V shed 1 base, J shed 1 base, and the junction held 6 bases outside the gene matches. In germline, CDR1 is SGHRS, CDR2 YFSETQ. This CDR3 is CASSLMVAGGRTDTQYF. The DNA of the CDR3 is TGCGCCAGCAGCTTGATGGTAGCGGGGGGTCGCACAGATACGCAGTATTTT.

The rearrangement joins TRBV7-9 to TRBJ2-5; no clear D gene. V was pared by 1 base and J by 7 bases, with 10 bases between. Germline-derived CDR1 and CDR2 are SEHNR and FQNEAQ (reference sequence). The CDR3 is 13 residues long. In DNA, the CDR3 is TGTGCCAGCAGCTTAGGAACAGTTGGGACCCAGTACTTC. Protein: CASSLGTVGTQYF.

The chain combines TRBV7-2 with TRBJ1-2; 11 bases line up with TRBD1. With 4 bases clipped from V and 8 bases from J, the junction kept 9 bases outside the gene matches. The CDR3 is 15 amino acids. CDR1 is SGHTA and CDR2 is FQGNSA in the germline V gene. CDR3 region: CASSWAGTGGWGYTF. The CDR3 DNA follows: TGTGCCAGCAGCTGGGCTGGGACAGGGGGTTGGGGCTACACCTTC.

The chain uses TRBV4-1 and TRBJ2-5, with 11 bases lining up with TRBD2. J lost 5 bases, V lost 4 bases, and 6 bases had no gene match. This CDR3 contains 15 residues. Germline CDR1 is MGHRA and CDR2 is YSYEKL. The CDR3 protein is CASSPGTSGSETQYF. CDR3 DNA: TGCGCCAGCAGCCCAGGGACTAGCGGTTCGGAGACCCAGTACTTC.

This chain's CDR3 is CASSPGGGSQETQYF. CDR3 sequence (DNA): TGCGCCAGCAGCCCCGGGGGGGGCTCACAAGAGACCCAGTACTTC. The V and J genes are TRBV5-1 and TRBJ2-5; 8 bases agree with TRBD2. CDR1 is SGHRS and CDR2 is YFSETQ in the germline V gene. The CDR3 totals 15 residues. V shed 4 bases, J shed 2 bases, and the junction held 7 bases outside the gene matches.

This clone was recorded only once. The same CDR3 arises from other DNA sequences in this sample as well. The chain uses TRBV7-2 and TRBJ1-2, with D unclear. Germline assignment: CDR1 SGHTA and CDR2 FQGNSA. CDR3 length: 15 amino acids. The germline V and J ends were trimmed by 5 bases and 1 base, with 14 bases remaining between them. In nucleotides, the CDR3 is TGTGCCAGCAGCCTCTACAGAGCCGTTAACTATGGCTACACCTTC. Its translation is CASSLYRAVNYGYTF. Using reference TRBV7-2 and TRBJ1-2 for the parts outside the CDR3, the full variable domain is GAGVSQSPSNKVTEKGKDVELRCDPISGHTALYWYRQSLGQGLEFLIYFQGNSAPDKSGLPSDRFSAERTGGSVSTLTIQRTQQEDSAVYLCASSLYRAVNYGYTFGSGTRLTVV.

J is TRBJ2-7 and V is TRBV11-2; 13 nucleotides agree with TRBD2. There are 15 residues in the CDR3. V lost 5 bases and J lost 7; bases outside the gene matches: 8. Germline V gene data show CDR1 as SGHAT and CDR2 as FQNNGV. The CDR3 spells CASSTTSGGAGEQYF. The CDR3 DNA reads as TGTGCCAGCAGCACCACTAGCGGGGGGGCCGGGGAGCAGTACTTC.

The chain combines TRBV6-4 with TRBJ1-5; D not resolved. CDR1 MRHNA and CDR2 SNTAGT come from the germline V gene. The CDR3 contains 13 residues. Trimming shortened V by 3 bases and J by 5 bases, and 8 bases separated the two germline ends. The CDR3 sequence is CASSEGSHQPQHF. CDR3 bases: TGTGCCAGCAGTGAGGGGAGTCATCAGCCCCAGCATTTT.